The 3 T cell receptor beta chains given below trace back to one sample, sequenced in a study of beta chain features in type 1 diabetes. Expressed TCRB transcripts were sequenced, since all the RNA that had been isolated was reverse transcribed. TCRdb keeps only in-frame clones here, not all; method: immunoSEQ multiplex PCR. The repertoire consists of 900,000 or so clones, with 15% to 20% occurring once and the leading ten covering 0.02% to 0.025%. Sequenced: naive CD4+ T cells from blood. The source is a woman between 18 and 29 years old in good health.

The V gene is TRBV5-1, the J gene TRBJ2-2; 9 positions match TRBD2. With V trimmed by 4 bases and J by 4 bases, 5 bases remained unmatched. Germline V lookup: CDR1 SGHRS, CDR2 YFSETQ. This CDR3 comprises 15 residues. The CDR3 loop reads CASSRLADFTGELFF. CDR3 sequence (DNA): TGCGCCAGCAGCAGACTAGCGGACTTCACCGGGGAGCTGTTTTTT.

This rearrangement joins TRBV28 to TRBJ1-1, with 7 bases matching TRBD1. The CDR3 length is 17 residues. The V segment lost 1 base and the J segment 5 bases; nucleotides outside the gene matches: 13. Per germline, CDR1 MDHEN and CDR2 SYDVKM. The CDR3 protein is CASSLSVEGQSITEAFF. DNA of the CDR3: TGTGCCAGCAGTTTATCCGTTGAGGGACAGAGCATAACTGAAGCTTTCTTT.

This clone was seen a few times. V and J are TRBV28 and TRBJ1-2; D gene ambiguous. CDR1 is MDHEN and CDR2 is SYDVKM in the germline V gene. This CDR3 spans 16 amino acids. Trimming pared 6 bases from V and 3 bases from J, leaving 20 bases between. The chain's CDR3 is CASSQTTGAPYYGYTF. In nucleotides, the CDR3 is TGTGCCAGCAGCCAAACGACCGGAGCGCCTTACTATGGCTACACCTTC.